This T cell receptor (beta chain) was captured by sequencing in a study of identical twins. TCRdb reanalysed the 5' RACE reads using MiXCR and keeps one entry per CDR3 protein. The table has about 250,000 distinct CDR3 sequences, around 15% seen once; the top ten hold approximately 9.3%. In this sample, this clonotype turned up a few times. The sample taken for sequencing was memory (CD45RO+) T cells sorted from blood. The sequence was obtained from a woman aged 18-30 years in good health.

CDR3 sequence reads: CASSSESTF. The CDR3 region has the DNA TGTGCCAGCAGCTCCGAATCCACCTTC. The chain is built from TRBV7-2 and TRBJ1-2; no clear D. Trimming left V 4 bases short and J 13 bases short, with 7 bases between. From germline, CDR1 is SGHTA and CDR2 FQGNSA. The length of the CDR3 is 9 residues.